This T cell receptor beta chain originates from a study of cytomegalovirus exposure and HLA in healthy donors. General study points: Cytomegalovirus association was listed for approximately 160 TCR beta chains.

Notes on this clone: The antigen is not known.

Sequencing was performed with immunoSEQ multiplex PCR; in TCRdb, only in-frame clones are kept and a portion is missing. The sample carries 80,000 to 100,000 clones, roughly 93% recorded once. The donors formed part of the approximately 120-subject validation cohort, distinct from the roughly 730-subject first cohort. The germline V gene encodes CDR1 MNHNS and CDR2 SASEGT. CDR3 length equals 14 residues. The ends were cut back, 1 base at V and 3 bases at J, with 10 bases in the middle. The chain links TRBV6-1 to TRBJ2-7, with TRBD1 as a possible D gene (5 bases). The sequenced sample consisted of PBMCs. The source of this sequence is a man aged 25-40 years in good health and CMV-seronegative. The CDR3 DNA sequence: TGTGCCAGCAGTGAAGTCCCCAGGGTCTACGAGCAGTACTTC. Amino acids: CASSEVPRVYEQYF.